A single T cell receptor (beta chain) is shown here with its context. The antigen is unknown. This table comes from immunoSEQ multiplex PCR, and its TCRdb copy is limited to in-frame clones, with some not included. The sample records some 12,000 clones, more than 70% being singletons. The data derive from a study of immune evolution from preneoplasia to lung adenocarcinoma. Study-wide context: HLA loss of heterozygosity: roughly 6.6% AIS, more than 14% MIA, about 35% ADC, none AAH. General study results and limits: From normal lung to invasive adenocarcinoma, top clone frequencies appeared to decrease. Normal lung had highest clonality; later lesions appeared denser, more diverse.

Between about 2014 and 2018, patients underwent resection in Japan or China. This clonotype was sampled from a person between 50 and 69 years old with lung adenocarcinoma. Sequencing was done on a sample of FFPE tissue from an adenomatous hyperplasia lung lesion. The sample's subset: atypical adenomatous hyperplasia (AAH), lung preneoplasia.

This CDR3 is CASSSYRKDTEAFF. For the CDR3, the DNA is TGTGCCAGCAGTTCTTACAGAAAGGACACTGAAGCTTTCTTT. The rearrangement uses TRBV28 and TRBJ1-1, with no clear D. Trimming removed 4 bases at V and 3 bases at J, with 12 bases between. This CDR3 has 14 residues. CDR1 is MDHEN, CDR2 SYDVKM, per germline.